The present T cell receptor beta chain was sequenced within a study of cytomegalovirus exposure and HLA in healthy donors. CDR1 and CDR2 from the germline V gene are SNHLY and FYNNEI. V lost 4 bases to trimming and J lost 7 bases, with 14 bases between them. CDR3 size: 15 residues. PCR involved 60 Vbeta and 13 Jbeta primers. Here immunoSEQ multiplex PCR was the method, and the copy in TCRdb shows in-frame clones only, minus some. The table lists approximately 120,000 clones, around 76% of them singletons. The chain links TRBV2 to TRBJ1-6; D ambiguous. The TCR sequence derives from an older woman in good health and CMV-seropositive. Sequencing was performed on PBMCs. The CDR3 here is CASSVQPTANSPLHF. The CDR3 DNA follows: TGTGCCAGCAGTGTGCAGCCCACAGCAAATTCACCCCTCCACTTT.